These T cell receptor beta chains were read from a single sample in a study of OX40 agonist ivuxolimab in advanced cancers. Using immunoSEQ multiplex PCR, the repertoire was profiled, and TCRdb retains in-frame clones only, with some absent. Seen here are tens of thousands of clones, 85% to 90% observed once, and the top ten hold roughly 3%. The sequenced sample was CD4+ or CD8+ T cells sorted from blood, obtained in a trial of the OX40 agonist ivuxolimab. Receptors were obtained from an adult with an advanced solid tumor such as melanoma, head and neck, liver or kidney cancer. CDR3s include the opening cysteine and the closing phenylalanine or tryptophan. D genes are given only for firm matches. The size entry is marked missing in some rows and otherwise reads once, few, many or a size class.

DNA	CDR3	D	size	J	V
TGTGCCAGCAGCTTGACGGGACTAGCGGCTTACAATGAGCAGTTCTTC	CASSLTGLAAYNEQFF	TRBD2	-	TRBJ2-1	TRBV4-2
TGTGCCAGCAGCTTATTGTCTCCGGAAGCTTTCTTT	CASSLLSPEAFF	-	-	TRBJ1-1	TRBV11-2
TGTGCCAGCAGCTTGGCAGGGGGGCGCATAACCCAGTACTTC	CASSLAGGRITQYF	-	once	TRBJ2-5	TRBV5-4
TGTGCCAGCAGCTTAGGAGGGAGTAATGGCTACACCTTC	CASSLGGSNGYTF	-	-	TRBJ1-2	TRBV11-3
TGTGCCACCAGCAGAAAACATCAGGGGACTGAAGCTTTCTTT	CATSRKHQGTEAFF	-	-	TRBJ1-1	TRBV15
TGTGCCAGCAGCGTGACAGGGGATGGCACTGAAGCTTTCTTT	CASSVTGDGTEAFF	TRBD1	-	TRBJ1-1	TRBV9
TGCGCCGGCACGGAGCCGGGACAGGGGACCTACGAGCAGTACTTC	CAGTEPGQGTYEQYF	TRBD1	-	TRBJ2-7	TRBV5-1
TGTGCCAGCAGCCTCCAAGGGGGCGCGGAAGGAAACACCATATATTTT	CASSLQGGAEGNTIYF	TRBD1	-	TRBJ1-3	TRBV7-6
TGTGCCAGCAGCCCAACGAACACCGGGGAGCTGTTTTTT	CASSPTNTGELFF	-	-	TRBJ2-2	TRBV11-2
TGTGCCAGCAGCTTGGACCAGCGGGGGGGCACAGATACGCAGTATTTT	CASSLDQRGGTDTQYF	TRBD2	-	TRBJ2-3	TRBV5-6
TGTGCCAGCAGTGGGACACAACCGAACACCGGGGAGCTGTTTTTT	CASSGTQPNTGELFF	-	-	TRBJ2-2	TRBV25-1
TGTGCCTGGAGTGTGGGGTCGAGCAATCAGCCCCAGCATTTT	CAWSVGSSNQPQHF	-	once	TRBJ1-5	TRBV30
TGTGCCAGCAGTTACTTCTCCGGAAACACCATATATTTT	CASSYFSGNTIYF	-	-	TRBJ1-3	TRBV6-5
TGCGCCAGCAGCTTGGGGTCGGGCGCGAGAGGAGAAAAACTGTTTTTT	CASSLGSGARGEKLFF	-	-	TRBJ1-4	TRBV5-1
TGTGCCAGCAGTGAAATTCGCCCCGGGGGGACTAATGAAAAACTGTTTTTT	CASSEIRPGGTNEKLFF	-	-	TRBJ1-4	TRBV25-1
TGCGCCAGCAGCCAAGAGGGGACCTCGTACCAAGAGACCCAGTACTTC	CASSQEGTSYQETQYF	-	-	TRBJ2-5	TRBV4-3
TGTGCCACCGAGACAGGGGGCGAGGGCTATGGCTACACCTTC	CATETGGEGYGYTF	TRBD1	-	TRBJ1-2	TRBV10-3
TGTGCCAGCAGCGCCGCCAGGAACACTGAAGCTTTCTTT	CASSAARNTEAFF	-	-	TRBJ1-1	TRBV7-3
TGTGCCAGCAGCTTAGAGGGATTGGAGGCTTTCTTT	CASSLEGLEAFF	-	-	TRBJ1-1	TRBV7-9
TGTGCCAGCAGTGTAACAGGGGATGCTTCACCCCTCCACTTT	CASSVTGDASPLHF	TRBD1	few	TRBJ1-6	TRBV2
TGTGCCAGCAGTCGGCGCAGGGTGAACACTGAAGCTTTCTTT	CASSRRRVNTEAFF	-	-	TRBJ1-1	TRBV6-6
TGTGCCAGCAGCCCCGGACCCTCCTATGGCTACACCTTC	CASSPGPSYGYTF	-	-	TRBJ1-2	TRBV27
TGTGCCAGCAGCTTAGGGCAGGGGTGGCAGGAAGGCGAGCAGTACTTC	CASSLGQGWQEGEQYF	-	few	TRBJ2-7	TRBV7-9
TGTGCCAGCAGCTTGCGATTTTTAGCGGATCGCACAGATACGCAGTATTTT	CASSLRFLADRTDTQYF	-	-	TRBJ2-3	TRBV5-6
TGTGCCAGCAGCCCCACTGGACGGGGCTACACCTTC	CASSPTGRGYTF	-	-	TRBJ1-2	TRBV14
TGTGCCAGCAGCTTGGACGGGGGGCACTTTCATTACAATGAGCAGTTCTTC	CASSLDGGHFHYNEQFF	-	-	TRBJ2-1	TRBV7-2
TGTGCCAGCAGTGGCGGTTTGGGAAACACCATATATTTT	CASSGGLGNTIYF	-	-	TRBJ1-3	TRBV2
TGTGCCAGCAGAACGATGATGAACACTGAAGCTTTCTTT	CASRTMMNTEAFF	-	-	TRBJ1-1	TRBV9
TGTGCCAGCAGCCCCCGGACTAGCGGGAGTATCCACGAGCAGTACTTC	CASSPRTSGSIHEQYF	TRBD2	-	TRBJ2-7	TRBV14
TGTGCCAGCTCACCACGACAGGAGAACTATGGCTACACCTTC	CASSPRQENYGYTF	-	-	TRBJ1-2	TRBV18
TGTGCCAGCAGTGGCACCTCCTACGAGCAGTACTTC	CASSGTSYEQYF	-	-	TRBJ2-7	TRBV28
TGCAGCGTTGAAGCATACCGGGACGGAAGGACTAGCGGGGAGGGTTGGGATTCCTACGAGCAGTACTTC	CSVEAYRDGRTSGEGWDSYEQYF	TRBD2	-	TRBJ2-7	TRBV29-1
TGTGCCAGCAGTCGACAGGGGATGGAAGAGCAGTACTTC	CASSRQGMEEQYF	TRBD1	-	TRBJ2-7	TRBV27
TGCGCCAGCAGCTTGGGGGGCACGAGCTCCTACAATGAGCAGTTCTTC	CASSLGGTSSYNEQFF	-	-	TRBJ2-1	TRBV5-1
TGCGCCAGCAGCATCGGACAGGGATCCTACAATGAGCAGTTCTTC	CASSIGQGSYNEQFF	TRBD1	-	TRBJ2-1	TRBV5-1
TGCGCCAGCAGCTTTAGTATGTGGACTAGCGCCGATACGCAGTATTTT	CASSFSMWTSADTQYF	TRBD2	few	TRBJ2-3	TRBV5-1
TGTGCCAGCAGCACTTACAGGGAAGGTAACTATGGCTACACCTTC	CASSTYREGNYGYTF	-	-	TRBJ1-2	TRBV6-1
TGTGCCAGCAGTCCCTCAGCAGGATACGAGCAGTACTTC	CASSPSAGYEQYF	-	-	TRBJ2-7	TRBV6-5
TGCGCCAGCAGCCCCTCGGACTCCTACAATGAGCAGTTCTTC	CASSPSDSYNEQFF	-	-	TRBJ2-1	TRBV4-3
TGTGCCACCAGCACAGTCTCTGGGGGCGGGGAGCTGTTTTTT	CATSTVSGGGELFF	-	-	TRBJ2-2	TRBV15
TGTGCCAGCAGCCTGGACAGAACTAATCAGCCCCAGCATTTT	CASSLDRTNQPQHF	-	-	TRBJ1-5	TRBV7-9
TGTGCCAGCAGCCCCGGGACAGGGTTTGACACCGGGGAGCTGTTTTTT	CASSPGTGFDTGELFF	TRBD1	-	TRBJ2-2	TRBV5-4
TGTGCCAGCAGGTCCTACGAGCAGTACTTC	CASRSYEQYF	-	once	TRBJ2-7	TRBV6-1
TGTGCCAGCAGTTTATCGGGACAGGGTTGGGGCTACACCTTC	CASSLSGQGWGYTF	TRBD1	few	TRBJ1-2	TRBV27
TGTGCCAGCAGCGCCGGGACTAGCTCAGCAGATACGCAGTATTTT	CASSAGTSSADTQYF	TRBD2	-	TRBJ2-3	TRBV5-4
TGCGCCAGCAGCGCGGTAGCGGGAGGCCCCGAAGATACGCAGTATTTT	CASSAVAGGPEDTQYF	TRBD2	-	TRBJ2-3	TRBV5-1
TGTGCCAGCAGTTTATCCCCCCGCACTAGCGCCCAAGAGACCCAGTACTTC	CASSLSPRTSAQETQYF	TRBD2	-	TRBJ2-5	TRBV27
TGTGCCAGCGGAGTAGGGGAAGAGACCCAGTACTTC	CASGVGEETQYF	-	once	TRBJ2-5	TRBV19